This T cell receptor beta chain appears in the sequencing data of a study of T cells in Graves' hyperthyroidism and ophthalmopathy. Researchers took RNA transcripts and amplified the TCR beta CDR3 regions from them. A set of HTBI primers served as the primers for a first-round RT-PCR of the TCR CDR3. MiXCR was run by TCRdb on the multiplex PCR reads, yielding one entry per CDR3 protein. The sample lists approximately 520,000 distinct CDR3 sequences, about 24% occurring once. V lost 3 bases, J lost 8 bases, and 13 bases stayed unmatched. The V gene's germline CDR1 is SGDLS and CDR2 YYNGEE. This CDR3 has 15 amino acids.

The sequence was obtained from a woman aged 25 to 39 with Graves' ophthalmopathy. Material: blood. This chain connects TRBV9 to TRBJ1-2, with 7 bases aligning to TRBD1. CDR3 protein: CASSASGQFKGGYTF. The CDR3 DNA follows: TGTGCCAGCAGCGCCTCGGGACAGTTCAAGGGGGGCTACACCTTC.